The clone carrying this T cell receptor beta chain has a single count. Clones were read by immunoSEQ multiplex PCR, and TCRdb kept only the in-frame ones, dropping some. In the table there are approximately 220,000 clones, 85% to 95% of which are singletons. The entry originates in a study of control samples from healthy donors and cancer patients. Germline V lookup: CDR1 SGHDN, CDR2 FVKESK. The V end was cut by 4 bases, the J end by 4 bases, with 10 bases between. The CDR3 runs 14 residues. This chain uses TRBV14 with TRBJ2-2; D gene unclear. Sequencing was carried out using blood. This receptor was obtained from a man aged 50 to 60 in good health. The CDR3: CASSPVVSTGELFF. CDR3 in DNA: TGTGCCAGCAGCCCGGTAGTGAGCACCGGGGAGCTGTTTTTT.